Listed below are T cell receptor beta chains from one sample, sequenced in a study of CXCR3-negative and CXCR3-positive naive CD8 T cells. TCRdb reprocessed the 5' RACE reads and keeps a single row for each CDR3 protein, giving no DNA. Its table records fewer than 55,000 distinct CDR3 sequences. The sequenced sample was naive CXCR3- CD8+ T cells from blood. These TCRs come from a human donor in good health. Some clones in this sample may be carry-over from other donors' samples. Each CDR3 is given with its conserved first and last residue. Where a row states a size, it is once, few, many or the class of an expanded clone; other rows omit it.

V gene	J gene	clone size	CDR3 protein
TRBV12-3/TRBV12-4	TRBJ2-7	NA	CARTSTGYEQYF
TRBV2	TRBJ2-7	NA	CASTTSVSYEQYF
TRBV5-5	TRBJ2-2	NA	CASSPPVGDTGELFF
TRBV2	TRBJ2-7	NA	CASSDGDNPYEQYF
TRBV29-1	TRBJ2-7	NA	CSVEAGYEQYF
TRBV11-3	TRBJ2-1	NA	CASSSRSNYNEQFF
TRBV6-6	TRBJ2-7	NA	CASSYSSFYEQYF
TRBV29-1	TRBJ2-7	NA	CSVESTESYEQYF
TRBV28	TRBJ2-5	NA	CASSTRGGPRQETQYF
TRBV28	TRBJ2-7	NA	CASSLTHGLAVSYEQYF
TRBV5-1	TRBJ2-2	NA	CASSMMNTGELFF
TRBV4-1	TRBJ2-7	NA	CASSQRLAGPYEQYF
TRBV29-1	TRBJ1-2	NA	CSVDGQGGGYTF
TRBV12-3/TRBV12-4	TRBJ2-3	NA	CAATDGSTDTQYF
TRBV14	TRBJ2-3	medium-sized	CASSQPDRLADTQYF
TRBV7-9	TRBJ2-7	NA	CASSPRDRVSYEQYF
TRBV5-1	TRBJ2-2	NA	CASSFGVGSTGELFF
TRBV6-6	TRBJ2-7	NA	CASSPEPIAIGTYEQYF
TRBV10-3	TRBJ2-5	NA	CAINQGQGNKETQYF
TRBV27	TRBJ2-1	NA	CASSPPVAYNEQFF
TRBV4-2	TRBJ1-6	NA	CASSPDGDFRDKNSPLHF
TRBV15	TRBJ2-1	NA	CATSYGLAGNEQFF
TRBV15	TRBJ2-5	NA	CATSRDRTGGPGTQYF
TRBV7-9	TRBJ1-2	NA	CASSQENYGYTF
TRBV15	TRBJ2-7	NA	CATSIVTGTGSNEQYF
TRBV19	TRBJ2-1	medium-sized	CASGTSGGNEQFF
TRBV7-6	TRBJ1-2	NA	CASSLLEGSDYGYTF
TRBV29-1	TRBJ2-7	NA	CSVAGPLGHEQYF
TRBV13	TRBJ2-7	NA	CASSPLEAPYDEQYF
TRBV6-1	TRBJ2-1	NA	CASSITGSSYNEQFF
TRBV28	TRBJ2-5	NA	CASSLLTSGRGETQYF
TRBV7-2	TRBJ1-6	NA	CASSVRDRNYNSPLHF
TRBV29-1	TRBJ2-3	NA	CSVVGNTDTQYF
TRBV11-2	TRBJ1-1	NA	CASSSETENTEAFF
TRBV20-1	TRBJ2-7	NA	CSARAEGMVIYEQYF
TRBV12-3/TRBV12-4	TRBJ2-1	NA	CASRSGDEQFF
TRBV7-9	TRBJ1-1	NA	CASSHSRDLRAEAFF
TRBV21-1	TRBJ1-2	NA	CAGTAANYGYTF
TRBV27	TRBJ2-7	NA	CASRLTGAEFYEQYF
TRBV28	TRBJ2-5	NA	CASSLLMGGGLQETQYF
TRBV20-1	TRBJ1-1	NA	CSARPQTVRSTEAFF
TRBV4-1	TRBJ2-3	NA	CASSQSPGQGVTDTQYF
TRBV12-3/TRBV12-4	TRBJ2-3	NA	CASTLAGPVTDTQYF
TRBV28	TRBJ1-6	NA	CASSLGQTGGNSPLHF
TRBV19	TRBJ2-7	NA	CASSSRDTVSYEQYF
TRBV7-8	TRBJ2-5	NA	CASSLGRTSSETQYF
TRBV27	TRBJ1-2	NA	CASSWRGRDYGYTF